This T cell receptor (beta chain) was sequenced for a study of blood T cell repertoires in COVID-19. Assay: immunoSEQ multiplex PCR; the TCRdb copy retains only in-frame clones and omits some. The table shows a few hundred thousand clones, with roughly nine tenths occurring only once. V shed 1 base and J shed 4 bases, with 11 bases lying between them. This CDR3 contains 14 residues. Looked up from germline, CDR1 is GTSNPN and CDR2 is SVGIG (reference sequence). The receptor's source is a man aged 60 to 75 with acute or convalescent COVID-19. This rearrangement joins TRBV30 to TRBJ2-1; D may be TRBD1 (6 bases). Sequenced sample: peripheral blood. The CDR3 is CAWSEGVGYNEQFF. The CDR3 DNA follows: TGTGCCTGGAGTGAGGGGGTTGGGTACAATGAGCAGTTCTTC.